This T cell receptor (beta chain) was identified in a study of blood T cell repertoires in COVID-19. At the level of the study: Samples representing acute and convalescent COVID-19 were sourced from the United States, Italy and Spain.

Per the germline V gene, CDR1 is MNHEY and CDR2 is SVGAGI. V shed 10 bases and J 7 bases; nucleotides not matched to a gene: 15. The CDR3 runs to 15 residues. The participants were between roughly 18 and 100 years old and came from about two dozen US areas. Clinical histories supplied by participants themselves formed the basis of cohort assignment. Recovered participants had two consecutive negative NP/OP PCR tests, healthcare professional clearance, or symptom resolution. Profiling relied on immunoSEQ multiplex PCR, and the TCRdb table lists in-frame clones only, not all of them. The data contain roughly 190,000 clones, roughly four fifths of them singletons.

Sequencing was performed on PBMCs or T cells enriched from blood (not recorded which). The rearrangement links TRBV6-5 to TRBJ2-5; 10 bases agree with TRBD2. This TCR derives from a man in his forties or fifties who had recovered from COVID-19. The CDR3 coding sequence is TGTGCCACCACACTCAGCGGGAGGGCCCCAGGGACCCAGTACTTC. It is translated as CATTLSGRAPGTQYF.